This T cell receptor beta chain appears in the sequencing data of a study of blood T cell repertoires in COVID-19. Study-wide background: Sites across the United States, Italy and Spain contributed samples from acute and convalescent COVID-19. Nucleic acid was either cDNA or gDNA, and it came from T cells, B-cell-depleted T cells, or PBMCs.

CDR3 size: 14 residues. Germline CDR1 and CDR2: MNHEY and SVGAGI. The V gene lost 2 bases and the J gene lost 6 bases, with 11 bases spanning the gap. In the authors' workflow: Reference gene primer amplification gave estimated nucleated cell counts. The data were produced by immunoSEQ multiplex PCR, yet TCRdb's version contains in-frame clones alone and is incomplete. The D gene and trimming were derived from the DNA, and the V and J assignments and clone size from that table. The repertoire includes around 200,000 clones, 80% to 90% of them detected once, and under 0.9% sits in the top ten. The V call is TRBV6-5, the J call TRBJ2-1, with no clear D. What was sequenced was peripheral blood. The sequence was collected from a man between 35 and 55 years old with acute or convalescent COVID-19. CDR3 DNA: TGTGCCAGCAGTTACAAACTAACCGGCAATGAGCAGTTCTTC. Translation: CASSYKLTGNEQFF.